Each of the 14 T cell receptor beta chains below was sequenced from the same sample in a study of T-cell memory formation after mild COVID-19. TCRdb re-called the 5' RACE reads with MiXCR, one entry per CDR3 protein. This table has about 260,000 distinct CDR3 sequences, 7.5% to 9.5% appearing once. The sample was PBMCs or a T cell subset sorted from them (not recorded which). The source of these receptors is a man aged 18-30 years who had mild COVID-19 (a few samples of this study predate the infection). Cell type and time point are not known.

This clonotype was observed a handful of times. The chain links TRBV4-3 to TRBJ1-2; D remains unclear. V was clipped by 0 bases and J by 5 bases, with 13 bases between them. The CDR3 has 15 amino acids. Germline CDR1 reads LGHNA; CDR2 reads YSLEER. CDR3 loop: CASSQDPTTSYGYTF. The CDR3 DNA reads as TGCGCCAGCAGCCAAGATCCGACCACAAGTTATGGCTACACCTTC.

This clonotype came up a few times. This chain connects TRBV5-1 to TRBJ2-5, with a weak D call TRBD2 (6 bases). The CDR3 runs to 15 residues. The germline V and J ends were trimmed by 0 bases and 5 bases, with 14 bases remaining between them. From germline, CDR1 is SGHRS and CDR2 YFSETQ. This chain's CDR3 is CASSLELPRGETQYF. CDR3 nucleotide sequence: TGCGCCAGCAGCTTGGAGCTCCCCCGGGGGGAGACCCAGTACTTC.

The CDR3 region has the DNA TGCGCCAGCAGCCCAACCAGGGAGAACACCGGGGAGCTGTTTTTT. It yields the protein CASSPTRENTGELFF. J is TRBJ2-2 and V is TRBV5-1; a possible D gene is TRBD1 (5 bases). In germline, CDR1 is SGHRS, CDR2 YFSETQ. This CDR3 is 15 amino acids long. V was pared by 4 bases and J by 1 base, with 11 bases between.

The genes are TRBV27 and TRBJ1-1; the D gene is possibly TRBD1 (6 bases). This CDR3 is 14 amino acids long. CDR1 and CDR2 (germline): MNHEY, SMNVEV (reference sequence). Trimming removed 6 bases from V and 4 bases from J, with 15 bases in between. The CDR3 DNA reads TGTGCCAGCAGATTTCGCCAAGGGGGCACTGAAGCTTTCTTT. Translating gives CASRFRQGGTEAFF.

This clonotype was recorded many times. J is TRBJ2-3 and V is TRBV5-1; the D call may be TRBD1 or TRBD2 (6 bases each). The CDR3 length is 12 residues. Germline lookup yields CDR1 SGHRS and CDR2 YFSETQ. V dropped 4 bases and J dropped 5 bases, with 8 bases sitting between them. This CDR3 is CASSGGRDTQYF. The CDR3 bases are TGCGCCAGCAGCGGGGGGCGAGATACGCAGTATTTT.

This clonotype appeared many times. The genes are TRBV6-6 and TRBJ1-4; D is possibly TRBD1 (6 bases). Looked up from germline, CDR1 is MNHNY and CDR2 is SVGAGI (reference sequence). V was shortened by 4 bases and J by 7 bases, with 16 bases between the two germline ends. The CDR3 length is 15 residues. CDR3 sequence: CASSLQGPPVEKLFF. CDR3 DNA sequence: TGTGCCAGCAGTTTACAGGGACCCCCTGTTGAAAAACTGTTTTTT.

This clonotype was recorded a few times. V is TRBV7-2 and J is TRBJ2-2; D perhaps matches TRBD2 (5 bases). There are 15 residues in the CDR3. Looked up from germline, CDR1 is SGHTA and CDR2 is FQGNSA. V lost 1 base and J lost 3, with 9 bases in between. Here the CDR3 DNA reads TGTGCCAGCAGCTTAGGGACGGGGTACACCGGGGAGCTGTTTTTT. It encodes CASSLGTGYTGELFF. Full variable domain (rest looked up from reference TRBV7-2 and TRBJ2-2): GAGVSQSPSNKVTEKGKDVELRCDPISGHTALYWYRQSLGQGLEFLIYFQGNSAPDKSGLPSDRFSAERTGGSVSTLTIQRTQQEDSAVYLCASSLGTGYTGELFFGEGSRLTVL.

This clonotype was detected a few times. The chain uses TRBV5-1 and TRBJ2-3; TRBD1 is a possible D gene (5 bases). Germline-derived CDR1 and CDR2 are SGHRS and YFSETQ. Trimming left V 0 bases short and J 4 bases short, with 9 bases between. The CDR3 is 14 amino acids. Here the CDR3 DNA reads TGCGCCAGCAGCTTGGTCCAGGGCTCAGATACGCAGTATTTT. Translated: CASSLVQGSDTQYF.

This clonotype was counted a few times. J is TRBJ2-2 and V is TRBV12-3 or TRBV12-4; TRBD2 matches at 10 bases. Trimming took 4 bases from V and 4 from J; bases not matched to a gene: 3. CDR3 size: 15 residues. In DNA, the CDR3 is TGTGCCAGCAGTTCTAGCGGGGGACCCACCGGGGAGCTGTTTTTT. Protein sequence: CASSSSGGPTGELFF.

The chain joins TRBV4-1 to TRBJ2-1, with a weak D call TRBD1 (5 bases). The CDR3 covers 15 residues. Trimming took 1 base from V and 7 from J, leaving 14 bases between them. Germline loops: CDR1 MGHRA, CDR2 YSYEKL. DNA of the CDR3: TGCGCCAGCAGCCAAGGGGCACAGGCGACTAATGAGCAGTTCTTC. Its protein is CASSQGAQATNEQFF.

This clonotype was seen a few times. V gene TRBV7-9 combines with J gene TRBJ2-5; TRBD1 matches 8 bases. The CDR3 totals 14 residues. After removal of 3 bases from V and 3 bases from J, the junction contained 3 bases not matched to a gene. Germline-derived CDR1 and CDR2 are SEHNR and FQNEAQ (reference sequence). CDR3: CASSFQTGEETQYF. The CDR3 DNA follows: TGTGCCAGCAGCTTCCAGACAGGGGAAGAGACCCAGTACTTC.

This chain's CDR3 is CAWEGPSSYNEQFF. The CDR3 DNA reads as TGTGCCTGGGAGGGACCGAGCTCCTACAATGAGCAGTTCTTC. The chain employs TRBV30 and TRBJ2-1; the D call may be TRBD1 or TRBD2 (5 bases each). Germline lookup yields CDR1 GTSNPN and CDR2 SVGIG (reference sequence). The V end was cut by 5 bases, the J end by 0 bases, with 11 bases between. This CDR3 is built from 14 residues. The variable domain in full, completed from reference TRBV30 and TRBJ2-1, reads SQTIHQWPATLVQPVGSPLSLECTVEGTSNPNLYWYRQAAGRGLQLLFYSVGIGQISSEVPQNLSASRPQDRQFILSSKKLLLSDSGFYLCAWEGPSSYNEQFFGPGTRLTVL.

The chain has TRBV18 and TRBJ2-7; D tentatively fits TRBD1 or TRBD2 (6 bases each). The CDR3 consists of 14 residues. Trimming stripped 3 bases from V and 5 bases from J, with 14 bases between. Looked up from germline, CDR1 is KGHSH and CDR2 is LQKENI. The CDR3 reads CASSPLGGRDEQYV. The CDR3 nucleotides read TGTGCCAGCTCACCGCTCGGGGGCAGGGACGAGCAGTACGTC.

This rearrangement joins TRBV7-2 to TRBJ2-3; D is unresolved. CDR1 and CDR2 from the germline V gene are SGHTA and FQGNSA. The V end lost 3 bases, the J end lost 0 bases, and 7 bases lay between the germline ends. The CDR3 length is 14 residues. In nucleotides, the CDR3 is TGTGCCAGCAGCTTTAGAGGCAGCACAGATACGCAGTATTTT. It specifies CASSFRGSTDTQYF.